This passage covers 7 T cell receptor beta chains from one sample sequenced in a study of control samples from healthy donors and cancer patients. Clones were read by immunoSEQ multiplex PCR, and TCRdb kept only the in-frame ones, dropping some. The sample records about 100,000 clones, approximately 95% being singletons. The sequencing input was blood. These receptors were obtained from a man aged 18-30 years in good health.

The CDR3 reads CASSVAPSGSVGTGELFF. CDR3 nucleotides: TGTGCCAGCAGCGTAGCTCCTAGCGGGAGTGTCGGCACCGGGGAGCTGTTTTTT. The chain is built from TRBV9 and TRBJ2-2; 10 bases align to TRBD2. Looked up from germline, CDR1 is SGDLS and CDR2 is YYNGEE. V gave up 0 bases and J gave up 4 bases; unmatched junction bases: 9. CDR3 length: 18 amino acids.

V usage is TRBV2 and J usage is TRBJ2-1; 8 bases align to TRBD2. The CDR3 covers 14 residues. Looked up from germline, CDR1 is SNHLY and CDR2 is FYNNEI. The V gene end was trimmed by 7 bases and the J gene end by 3 bases; junction bases not matched to a gene: 5. The DNA of the CDR3 is TGTGCCAGCAAAACTAGCGGATACTACAATGAGCAGTTCTTC. Residues: CASKTSGYYNEQFF.

The chain combines TRBV24-1 with TRBJ2-1, with TRBD2 as a possible D gene (6 bases). CDR3 size: 14 residues. V was cut by 4 bases and J by 8 bases, with 14 bases left in between. Germline V gene lookup returns CDR1 KGHDR and CDR2 SFDVKD. Here the CDR3 reads CATSEGGPLDEQFF. CDR3 nucleotides: TGTGCCACCAGTGAAGGAGGGCCGTTGGATGAGCAGTTCTTC.

The V and J genes are TRBV7-2 and TRBJ1-2; TRBD1 aligns across 7 bases. CDR3 length equals 14 residues. V trimming: 5 bases; J trimming: 8 bases; junction bases outside the gene matches: 11. From germline, CDR1 is SGHTA and CDR2 FQGNSA. The CDR3 here is CASSQGQWPGGYTF. Here the CDR3 DNA reads TGTGCCAGCAGCCAGGGACAGTGGCCCGGCGGCTACACCTTC. The entire variable domain, with the rest obtained from reference TRBV7-2 and TRBJ1-2, is as follows: GAGVSQSPSNKVTEKGKDVELRCDPISGHTALYWYRQSLGQGLEFLIYFQGNSAPDKSGLPSDRFSAERTGGSVSTLTIQRTQQEDSAVYLCASSQGQWPGGYTFGSGTRLTVV.

The chain couples TRBV10-3 to TRBJ1-2; weak D call: TRBD1 (6 bases). Trimming left V 8 bases short and J 2 bases short, with 18 bases between. In germline, CDR1 is ENHRY, CDR2 SYGVKD. The CDR3 covers 15 residues. The CDR3 region has the DNA TGTGCCATCCGACCGGGGGCAGGGTCAAACTATGGCTACACCTTC. As protein: CAIRPGAGSNYGYTF.

This chain connects TRBV5-8 to TRBJ2-1; 14 bases map to TRBD2. The J segment lost 12 bases and the V segment lost 4 bases, leaving 9 bases of the junction unmatched. There are 15 residues in the CDR3. Germline V gives CDR1 SGHTS, CDR2 YDEGEE. The CDR3 nucleotides are TGTGCCAGCAGCCCCTTGGGACTAGCGGGAGAGTCGCAGTTCTTC. This sequence encodes CASSPLGLAGESQFF.

The V gene is TRBV19, the J gene TRBJ1-5; no clear D. V shed 6 bases and J shed 7 bases, with 16 bases lying between them. CDR1 and CDR2 from the germline V gene are LNHDA and SQIVND (reference sequence). The CDR3 runs to 14 residues. CDR3 coding DNA: TGTGCCAGTAGCAACCCCCAGGCAGGACAGCCCCAGCATTTT. As protein: CASSNPQAGQPQHF. The full variable domain, with the rest looked up from reference TRBV19 and TRBJ1-5, is DGGITQSPKYLFRKEGQNVTLSCEQNLNHDAMYWYRQDPGQGLRLIYYSQIVNDFQKGDIAEGYSVSREKKESFPLTVTSAQKNPTAFYLCASSNPQAGQPQHFGDGTRLSIL.